Listed below are T cell receptor beta chains from one sample, sequenced in a study of vaccination effects on CD4 cells after COVID-19. Their antigens remain unidentified. Some clones are missing from TCRdb's copy, which holds only in-frame ones; the method was immunoSEQ multiplex PCR. This table holds 15,000 or so clones, around 82% found once. Sequencing was performed on CD4+ T cells from PBMCs cultured with SARS-CoV-2 spike peptides, taken after COVID-19 vaccination. The receptors come from a human donor who had a prior SARS-CoV-2 infection. The CDR3 runs from the conserved cysteine through the conserved F or W. The D gene is left open where the match is weak. The size field is filled for only some rows; it gives once, few, many or a size class.

J gene,V gene,clone size,D gene,CDR3 DNA,CDR3 protein
TRBJ2-2,TRBV15,-,-,TGTGCCACCAGCAGAGATCTCTTCGACGGGGAGCTGTTTTTT,CATSRDLFDGELFF
TRBJ2-7,TRBV18,-,-,TGTGCCAGCTTCATCGACCAGGATTCCTACGAGCAGTACTTC,CASFIDQDSYEQYF
TRBJ2-3,TRBV7-8,-,-,TGTGCCAGCAGCTTAGGCTTCCGTAGCGGCACAGATACGCAGTATTTT,CASSLGFRSGTDTQYF
TRBJ1-2,TRBV2,-,-,TGTGCCAGCAGTACGGGGGACATCTACGGCTACACCTTC,CASSTGDIYGYTF
TRBJ2-7,TRBV5-1,-,TRBD1,TGCGCCAGCAGCTTGGTAGGACAGGGGGCTTATGTGCAGTACTTC,CASSLVGQGAYVQYF
TRBJ2-7,TRBV9,-,TRBD1,TGTGCCAGCAGCGACGGGACAGGGTACGAGCAGTACTTC,CASSDGTGYEQYF
TRBJ1-5,TRBV19,-,-,TGTGCCAGTAGTATTGCCAGGGGATGGCAGCCCCAGCATTTT,CASSIARGWQPQHF
TRBJ2-7,TRBV5-6,few,-,TGTGCCAGCAGCTTTGACCGGAGCTCCTACGAGCAGTACTTC,CASSFDRSSYEQYF
TRBJ2-7,TRBV19,-,TRBD2,TGTGCCAGTAGTATGGGAGCTAGCGGCTACGAGCAGTACTTC,CASSMGASGYEQYF
TRBJ2-1,TRBV7-2,once,-,TGTGCCAGCAGCTTAAACAGGGTAAGTCGGAATGAGCAGTTCTTC,CASSLNRVSRNEQFF
TRBJ2-6,TRBV7-8,-,TRBD2,TGTGCCAGCAGCTTAGTCATCCTAGCGGGATACTCTGGGGCCAACGTCCTGACTTTC,CASSLVILAGYSGANVLTF
TRBJ1-5,TRBV5-5,-,-,TGTGCCAGCAGCTTTGAGGGGCTTCAGCCCCAGCATTTT,CASSFEGLQPQHF
TRBJ1-2,TRBV7-2,-,-,TGTGCCAGCAGCGCGAACAGGGTTTCCCTTGGCTACACCTTC,CASSANRVSLGYTF
TRBJ1-2,TRBV27,-,-,TGTGCCAGCACACCCCGGGCAGGAGGGGACTATGGCTACACCTTC,CASTPRAGGDYGYTF
TRBJ2-7,TRBV5-4,-,TRBD1,TGTGCCAGCAGCCGCTACCTGACAGGGGCCTACGAGCAGTACTTC,CASSRYLTGAYEQYF
TRBJ2-5,TRBV10-1,medium-sized,TRBD2,TGCGCCAGCAGTCGGACTAGCGGGAGGGCCGAGACCCAGTACTTC,CASSRTSGRAETQYF
TRBJ2-3,TRBV3-1/TRBV3-2,large,TRBD2,TGTGCCAGCAGCCAATGGGGACTAGCGGGAGGAGATACGCAGTATTTT,CASSQWGLAGGDTQYF
TRBJ1-2,TRBV6-1,once,TRBD1,TGTGCCAGCAGTGCTCTCGGGACAGGGAGTTCAAACTATGGCTACACCTTC,CASSALGTGSSNYGYTF
TRBJ2-2,TRBV18,-,-,TGTGCCAGCTCACCACCGCTCCAGGATGGTGACACCGGGGAGCTGTTTTTT,CASSPPLQDGDTGELFF
TRBJ1-2,TRBV7-9,-,TRBD1,TGTGCCAGCAGCTCCGACGGGGACAGGGGCTATAATGGCTACACCTTC,CASSSDGDRGYNGYTF
TRBJ1-3,TRBV15,-,-,TGTGCCACCAGCAGAGGTGACGTTGGAAACACCATATATTTT,CATSRGDVGNTIYF
TRBJ2-3,TRBV30,-,-,TGTGCCTGGAGTTGGGGAGATACGCAGTATTTT,CAWSWGDTQYF